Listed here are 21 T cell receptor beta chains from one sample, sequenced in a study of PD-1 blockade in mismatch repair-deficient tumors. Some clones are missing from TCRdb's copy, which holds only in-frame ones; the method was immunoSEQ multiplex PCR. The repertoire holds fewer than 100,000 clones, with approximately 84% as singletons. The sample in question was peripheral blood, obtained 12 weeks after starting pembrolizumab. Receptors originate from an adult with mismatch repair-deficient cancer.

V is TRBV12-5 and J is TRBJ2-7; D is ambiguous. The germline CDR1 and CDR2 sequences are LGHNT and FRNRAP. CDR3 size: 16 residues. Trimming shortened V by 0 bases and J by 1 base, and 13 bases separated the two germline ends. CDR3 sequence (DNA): TGTGCTAGTGGTTTGGTATCAACCCGCGGATCCTACGAGCAGTACTTC. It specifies CASGLVSTRGSYEQYF. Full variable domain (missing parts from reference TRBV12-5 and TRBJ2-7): DARVTQTPRHKVTEMGQEVTMRCQPILGHNTVFWYRQTMMQGLELLAYFRNRAPLDDSGMPKDRFSAEMPDATLATLKIQPSEPRDSAVYFCASGLVSTRGSYEQYFGPGTRLTVT.

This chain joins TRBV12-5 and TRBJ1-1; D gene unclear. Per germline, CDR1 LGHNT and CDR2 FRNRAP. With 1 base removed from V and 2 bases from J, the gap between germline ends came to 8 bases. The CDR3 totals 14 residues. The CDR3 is CASGLAVSNTEAFF. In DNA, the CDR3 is TGTGCTAGTGGTTTGGCGGTGTCAAACACTGAAGCTTTCTTT.

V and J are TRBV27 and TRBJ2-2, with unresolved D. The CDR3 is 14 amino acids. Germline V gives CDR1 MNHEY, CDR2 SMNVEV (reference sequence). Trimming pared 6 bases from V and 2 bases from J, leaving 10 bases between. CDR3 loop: CASRKGRNTGELFF. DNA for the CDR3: TGTGCCAGCAGAAAAGGACGAAACACCGGGGAGCTGTTTTTT.

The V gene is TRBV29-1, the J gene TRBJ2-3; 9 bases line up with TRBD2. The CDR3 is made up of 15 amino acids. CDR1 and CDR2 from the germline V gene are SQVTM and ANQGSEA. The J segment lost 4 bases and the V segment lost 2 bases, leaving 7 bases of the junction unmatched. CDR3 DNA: TGCAGCGTTGAAAGGACTAGCGAGGTTGCAGATACGCAGTATTTT. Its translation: CSVERTSEVADTQYF.

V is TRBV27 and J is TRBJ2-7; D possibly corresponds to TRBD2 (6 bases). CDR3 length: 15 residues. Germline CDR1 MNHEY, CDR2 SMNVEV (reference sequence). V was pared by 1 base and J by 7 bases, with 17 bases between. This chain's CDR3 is CASSLYGGGRPEQYF. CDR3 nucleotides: TGTGCCAGCAGTTTATACGGGGGAGGACGTCCGGAGCAGTACTTC.

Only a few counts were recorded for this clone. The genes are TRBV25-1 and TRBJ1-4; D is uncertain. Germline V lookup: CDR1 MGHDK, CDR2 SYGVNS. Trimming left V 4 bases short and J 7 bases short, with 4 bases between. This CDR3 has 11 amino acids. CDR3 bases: TGTGCCAGCAGTGTAGGTGAAAAACTGTTTTTT. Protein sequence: CASSVGEKLFF.

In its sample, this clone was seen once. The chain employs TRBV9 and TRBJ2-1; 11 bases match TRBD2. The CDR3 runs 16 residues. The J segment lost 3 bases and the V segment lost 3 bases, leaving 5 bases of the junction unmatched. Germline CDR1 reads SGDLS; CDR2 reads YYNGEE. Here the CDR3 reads CASSAPLAGGYNEQFF. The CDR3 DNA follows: TGTGCCAGCAGCGCCCCTCTAGCGGGAGGCTACAATGAGCAGTTCTTC.

The CDR3 DNA follows: TGTGCCAGCAGCTTCGGACAGGGGGCGGCGACTAATGAAAAACTGTTTTTT. Amino acid sequence: CASSFGQGAATNEKLFF. The chain carries TRBV5-4 and TRBJ1-4, with TRBD1 matching over 11 bases. The CDR3 consists of 17 residues. Germline loops: CDR1 SGHNT, CDR2 YYREEE (reference sequence). The V and J ends lost 2 bases and 2 bases, in that order; junction bases with no gene match: 5.

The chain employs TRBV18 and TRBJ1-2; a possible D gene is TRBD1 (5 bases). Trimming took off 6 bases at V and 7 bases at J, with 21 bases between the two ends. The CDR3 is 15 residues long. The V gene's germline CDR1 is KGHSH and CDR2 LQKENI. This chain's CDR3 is CASSSGTAMTGGYTF. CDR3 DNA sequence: TGTGCCAGCTCCTCCGGGACCGCAATGACGGGTGGCTACACCTTC.

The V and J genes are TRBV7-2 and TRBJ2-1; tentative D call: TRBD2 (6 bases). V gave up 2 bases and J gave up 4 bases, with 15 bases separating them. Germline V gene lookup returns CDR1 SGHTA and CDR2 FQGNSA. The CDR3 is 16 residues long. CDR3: CASSLSPGTFYNEQFF. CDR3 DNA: TGTGCCAGCAGCTTATCCCCCGGGACTTTTTACAATGAGCAGTTCTTC.

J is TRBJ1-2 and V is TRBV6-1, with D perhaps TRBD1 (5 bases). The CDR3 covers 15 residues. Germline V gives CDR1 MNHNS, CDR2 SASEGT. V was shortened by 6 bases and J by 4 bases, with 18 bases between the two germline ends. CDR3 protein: CASSPDPTGGYGYTF. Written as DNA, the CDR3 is TGTGCCAGCAGCCCTGATCCCACTGGGGGCTATGGCTACACCTTC.

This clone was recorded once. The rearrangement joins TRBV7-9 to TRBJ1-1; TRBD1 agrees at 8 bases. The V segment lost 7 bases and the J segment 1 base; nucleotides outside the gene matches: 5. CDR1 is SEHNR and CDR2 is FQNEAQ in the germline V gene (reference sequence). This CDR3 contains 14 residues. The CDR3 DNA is TGTGCCAGCACATTTGGGACAGGGAACACTGAAGCTTTCTTT. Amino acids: CASTFGTGNTEAFF. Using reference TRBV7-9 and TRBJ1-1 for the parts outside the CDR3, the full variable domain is DTGVSQNPRHKITKRGQNVTFRCDPISEHNRLYWYRQTLGQGPEFLTYFQNEAQLEKSRLLSDRFSAERPKGSFSTLEIQRTEQGDSAMYLCASTFGTGNTEAFFGQGTRLTVV.

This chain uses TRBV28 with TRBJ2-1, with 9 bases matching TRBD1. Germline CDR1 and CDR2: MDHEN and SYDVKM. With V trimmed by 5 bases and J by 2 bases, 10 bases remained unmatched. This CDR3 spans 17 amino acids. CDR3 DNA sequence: TGTGCCAGCAGTGCCCTCTCCGGGACAGGGACCTACAATGAGCAGTTCTTC. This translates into CASSALSGTGTYNEQFF.

The CDR3 sequence is CASSLAGQVAYEQYF. The CDR3 DNA sequence: TGCGCCAGCAGCTTGGCGGGACAGGTCGCCTACGAGCAGTACTTC. The chain employs TRBV5-1 and TRBJ2-7, with 8 bases aligning to TRBD1. V gave up 0 bases and J gave up 2 bases; unmatched junction bases: 4. Germline assignment: CDR1 SGHRS and CDR2 YFSETQ. The CDR3 covers 15 residues. The complete variable domain, with remaining parts taken from reference TRBV5-1 and TRBJ2-7, reads KAGVTQTPRYLIKTRGQQVTLSCSPISGHRSVSWYQQTPGQGLQFLFEYFSETQRNKGNFPGRFSGRQFSNSRSEMNVSTLELGDSALYLCASSLAGQVAYEQYFGPGTRLTVT.

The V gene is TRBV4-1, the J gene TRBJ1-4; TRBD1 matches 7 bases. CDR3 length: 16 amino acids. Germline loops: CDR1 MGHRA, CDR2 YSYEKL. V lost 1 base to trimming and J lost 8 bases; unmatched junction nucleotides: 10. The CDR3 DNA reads TGCGCCAGCAGCCAAGCGCGGGGCAGGGGGGGAGAAAAACTGTTTTTT. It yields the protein CASSQARGRGGEKLFF.

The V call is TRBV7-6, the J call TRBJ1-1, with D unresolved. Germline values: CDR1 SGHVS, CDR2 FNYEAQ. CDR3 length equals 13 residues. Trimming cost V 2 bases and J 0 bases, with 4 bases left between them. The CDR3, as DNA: TGTGCCAGCAGCTTAAGATTGAACACTGAAGCTTTCTTT. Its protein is CASSLRLNTEAFF.

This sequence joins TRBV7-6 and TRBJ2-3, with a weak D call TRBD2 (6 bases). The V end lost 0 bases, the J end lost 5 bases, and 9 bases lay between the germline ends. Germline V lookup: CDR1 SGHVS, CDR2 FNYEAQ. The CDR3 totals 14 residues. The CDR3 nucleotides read TGTGCCAGCAGCTTAGCCGGAGGGGAAGATACGCAGTATTTT. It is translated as CASSLAGGEDTQYF.

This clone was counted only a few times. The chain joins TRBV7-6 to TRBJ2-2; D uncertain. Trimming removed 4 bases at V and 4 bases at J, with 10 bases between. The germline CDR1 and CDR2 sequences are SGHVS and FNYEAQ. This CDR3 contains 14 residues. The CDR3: CASSSEQVTGELFF. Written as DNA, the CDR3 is TGTGCCAGCAGCTCCGAGCAGGTCACCGGGGAGCTGTTTTTT.

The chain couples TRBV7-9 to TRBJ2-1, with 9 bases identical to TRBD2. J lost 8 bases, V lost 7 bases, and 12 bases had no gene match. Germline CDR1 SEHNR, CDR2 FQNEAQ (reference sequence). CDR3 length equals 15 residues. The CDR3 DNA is TGTGCCAGCAAACCTGGACTAGCGAATAGAGATGAGCAGTTCTTC. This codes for CASKPGLANRDEQFF.

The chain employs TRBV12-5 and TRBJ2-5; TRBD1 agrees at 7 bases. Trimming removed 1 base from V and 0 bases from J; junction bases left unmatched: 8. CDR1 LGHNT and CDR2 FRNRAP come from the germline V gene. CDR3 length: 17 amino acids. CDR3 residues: CASGLGRDRYYQETQYF. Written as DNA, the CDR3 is TGTGCTAGTGGTTTGGGCCGGGACAGATATTACCAAGAGACCCAGTACTTC. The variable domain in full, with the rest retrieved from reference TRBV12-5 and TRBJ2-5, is DARVTQTPRHKVTEMGQEVTMRCQPILGHNTVFWYRQTMMQGLELLAYFRNRAPLDDSGMPKDRFSAEMPDATLATLKIQPSEPRDSAVYFCASGLGRDRYYQETQYFGPGTRLLVL.

The DNA of the CDR3 is TGTGCCAGCAGCTTAGGGCAGAAGAACACTGAAGCTTTCTTT. This gives the protein CASSLGQKNTEAFF. This chain connects TRBV7-9 to TRBJ1-1; unclear D gene. Between the trimmed V and J ends, which lost 1 base and 1 base, there was a span of 7 bases. This CDR3 has 14 residues. The germline V gene has CDR1 SEHNR and CDR2 FQNEAQ (reference sequence).